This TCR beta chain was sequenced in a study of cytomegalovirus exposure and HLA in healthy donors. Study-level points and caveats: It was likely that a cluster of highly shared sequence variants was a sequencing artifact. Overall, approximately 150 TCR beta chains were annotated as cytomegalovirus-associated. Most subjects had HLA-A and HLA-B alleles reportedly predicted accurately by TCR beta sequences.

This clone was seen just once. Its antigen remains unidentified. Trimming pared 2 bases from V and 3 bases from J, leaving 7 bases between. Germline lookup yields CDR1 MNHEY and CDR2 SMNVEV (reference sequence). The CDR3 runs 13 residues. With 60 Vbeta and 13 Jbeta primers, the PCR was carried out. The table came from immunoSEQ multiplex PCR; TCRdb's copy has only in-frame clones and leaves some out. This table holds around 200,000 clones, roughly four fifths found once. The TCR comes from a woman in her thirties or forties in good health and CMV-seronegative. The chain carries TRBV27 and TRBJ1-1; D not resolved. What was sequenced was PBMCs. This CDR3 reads CASSLEGDTEAFF. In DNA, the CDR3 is TGTGCCAGCAGTTTAGAAGGAGACACTGAAGCTTTCTTT.